This T cell receptor (beta chain) was captured in a study of PD-1 blockade in classical Hodgkin lymphoma. Using immunoSEQ multiplex PCR, the repertoire was profiled, and TCRdb retains in-frame clones only, with some absent. The sample has approximately 96,000 clones; more than 85% are singletons. This sample's time point: cycle 4 day 1 (C4D1), after 6 weeks of nivolumab. In every patient, relapse followed autologous stem cell transplantation, while exposure to brentuximab vedotin differed. The CDR3 runs to 18 residues. V lost 4 bases to trimming and J lost 4 bases; unmatched junction nucleotides: 11. Germline V gene sequence: CDR1 SGHDN, CDR2 FVKESK.

The material was peripheral blood mononuclear cells (PBMCs), obtained before the fourth cycle of nivolumab. The genes are TRBV14 and TRBJ2-6; 9 bases line up with TRBD1. This sequence originates from a human donor with classical Hodgkin lymphoma. In nucleotides, the CDR3 is TGTGCCAGCAGCCTCGGACAGGGGTTCCGGTCGGGGGCCAACGTCCTGACTTTC. It specifies CASSLGQGFRSGANVLTF. Filled out from reference TRBV14 and TRBJ2-6, the complete variable domain reads EAGVTQFPSHSVIEKGQTVTLRCDPISGHDNLYWYRRVMGKEIKFLLHFVKESKQDESGMPNNRFLAERTGGTYSTLKVQPAELEDSGVYFCASSLGQGFRSGANVLTFGAGSRLTVL.